The next 17 T cell receptor beta chains were all read from a single sample in a study of T cells in Graves' hyperthyroidism and ophthalmopathy. Amplified TCR beta CDR3 regions came from RNA transcripts. Primed by the HTBI set, a first-round RT-PCR was run on the TCR CDR3. TCRdb re-called the multiplex PCR reads with MiXCR, one entry per CDR3 protein. The data show 500,000 to 650,000 distinct CDR3 sequences, with 15% to 20% seen just once and 47% held by the top ten. Material: blood. The receptors come from a middle-aged man with Graves' ophthalmopathy.

There are a few counts of this clonotype. CDR3 in DNA: TGCAGCGTTGAACTTCGGGCCGATGAGCAGTTCTTC. It specifies CSVELRADEQFF. This chain joins TRBV29-1 and TRBJ2-1; D unresolved. Germline V gives CDR1 SQVTM, CDR2 ANQGSEA. The CDR3 has 12 amino acids. V lost 2 bases to trimming and J lost 8 bases, with 10 bases between them.

The sample holds a few counts of this clonotype. The gene calls are TRBV10-3 and TRBJ1-1, with D hard to call. Germline V gives CDR1 ENHRY, CDR2 SYGVKD. Trimming removed 3 bases from V and 0 bases from J, with 2 bases in between. The CDR3 spans 12 residues. The CDR3 here is CAISDMNTEAFF. The CDR3 DNA reads as TGTGCCATCAGTGACATGAACACTGAAGCTTTCTTT.

CDR3 loop: CASSFLGEGPEQFF. The DNA of the CDR3 is TGTGCCAGCAGCTTTCTGGGGGAGGGCCCGGAGCAGTTCTTC. The chain employs TRBV7-9 and TRBJ2-1, with 7 bases lining up with TRBD2. In germline, CDR1 is SEHNR, CDR2 FQNEAQ (reference sequence). Trimming at V came to 3 bases and at J to 10 bases, leaving 9 bases not matched to a gene. The CDR3 sequence is 14 residues long.

Comment on this clonotype: A single base separates this from a much larger clone, so it may be a read error. Because it lacks the conserved phenylalanine or tryptophan at the end, this CDR3 is likely a read error. The chain employs TRBV5-1 and TRBJ2-7; a weak D match, TRBD1 (5 bases). Trimming cost V 4 bases and J 2 bases, with 10 bases left between them. Looked up from germline, CDR1 is SGHRS and CDR2 is YFSETQ. This CDR3 has 13 amino acids. The CDR3 coding sequence is TGCGCCAGCAGCATGGACACGACCTACGAGCAGTACTAC. Encoded protein: CASSMDTTYEQYY.

The chain recombines TRBV27 with TRBJ2-7; the match to TRBD1 covers 11 bases. The CDR3 covers 15 residues. CDR1 is MNHEY, CDR2 SMNVEV, per germline (reference sequence). V lost 6 bases and J lost 4; bases outside the gene matches: 8. The CDR3 protein is CASRPGTGGQYEQYF. The CDR3 coding sequence is TGTGCCAGCAGACCCGGGACAGGGGGTCAGTACGAGCAGTACTTC.

The chain links TRBV7-9 to TRBJ1-1; no definite D call. The CDR3 extends over 13 amino acids. CDR1 and CDR2 (germline): SEHNR, FQNEAQ (reference sequence). The V and J ends lost 0 bases and 6 bases respectively, with 8 bases between them. The CDR3: CASSLASQAEAFF. Written as DNA, the CDR3 is TGTGCCAGCAGCTTAGCCAGTCAGGCTGAAGCTTTCTTT.

This sequence joins TRBV15 and TRBJ2-3, with TRBD2 as a possible D gene (7 bases). This CDR3 has 15 residues. Germline V CDR1 and CDR2: LNHNV, YYDKDF (reference sequence). V lost 0 bases and J 4 bases, leaving 11 bases between the germline ends. DNA of the CDR3: TGTGCCACCAGCAGAGAAGGGGGGGCGGCAGATACGCAGTATTTT. Amino acids: CATSREGGAADTQYF.

V and J are TRBV9 and TRBJ2-2, with 7 bases aligning to TRBD1. CDR1 and CDR2 from the germline V gene are SGDLS and YYNGEE. Losses at the gene ends were 1 base for V and 4 bases for J; bases not matched to a gene: 7. The CDR3 spans 16 residues. The CDR3 DNA is TGTGCCAGCAGCGTACCCCAAGGGGGCGGCACCGGGGAGCTGTTTTTT. The encoded protein is CASSVPQGGGTGELFF.

This clonotype has just a few counts. The rearrangement joins TRBV3-1 to TRBJ1-2, with TRBD1 as a possible D gene (5 bases). The CDR3 runs 15 residues. V dropped 0 bases and J dropped 6 bases, with 14 bases sitting between them. The germline V gene has CDR1 LGHDT and CDR2 YNNKEL (reference sequence). CDR3 amino acids: CASSQDPQGWDGYTF. The CDR3 region has the DNA TGTGCCAGCAGCCAAGACCCCCAGGGATGGGATGGCTACACCTTC.

The chain has TRBV5-1 and TRBJ1-2; a weak D match, TRBD1 (6 bases). The CDR3 covers 14 residues. Germline V gene lookup returns CDR1 SGHRS and CDR2 YFSETQ. V lost 4 bases to trimming and J lost 5 bases, with 15 bases between them. This CDR3 reads CASSETGARYGYTF. The CDR3 DNA follows: TGCGCCAGCAGCGAGACAGGAGCTAGGTATGGCTACACCTTC.

This clonotype has a handful of counts. The chain carries TRBV6-1 and TRBJ2-7; 8 bases are shared with TRBD2. With 5 bases clipped from V and 9 bases from J, the junction kept 9 bases outside the gene matches. This CDR3 is built from 13 residues. Germline lookup yields CDR1 MNHNS and CDR2 SASEGT. The CDR3 DNA is TGTGCCAGCAGTAGCGGGAGAACAAGGAGGCAGTACTTC. It yields the protein CASSSGRTRRQYF.

This clonotype has at least ten counts. V gene TRBV28 combines with J gene TRBJ2-5; 13 nucleotides match TRBD2. The CDR3 consists of 19 residues. V was clipped by 6 bases and J by 6 bases; unmatched bases: 19. Germline V lookup: CDR1 MDHEN, CDR2 SYDVKM. The CDR3 DNA reads TGTGCCAGCAGCTCCCCCCGGACTAGCGGGAGTAATCAGAAAAAGACCCAGTACTTC. Translating it yields CASSSPRTSGSNQKKTQYF.

This clonotype was detected a few times. The V gene is TRBV7-2, the J gene TRBJ1-1, with D possibly matching TRBD1 (5 bases). Trimming removed 4 bases from V and 2 bases from J, with 14 bases in between. CDR3 length equals 15 residues. Germline V gene data show CDR1 as SGHTA and CDR2 as FQGNSA. The CDR3 spells CASSWQGILNTEAFF. For the CDR3, the DNA is TGTGCCAGCAGCTGGCAGGGTATCCTCAACACTGAAGCTTTCTTT.

This clonotype was seen a few times. V is TRBV13 and J is TRBJ2-1; 9 nucleotides align to TRBD1. Germline V gene sequence: CDR1 PRHDT, CDR2 FYEKMQ (reference sequence). The CDR3 loop spans 17 amino acids. With 5 bases clipped from V and 3 bases from J, the junction kept 11 bases outside the gene matches. CDR3 sequence: CASSPLEAGQGYNEQFF. The CDR3 DNA reads as TGTGCCAGCAGCCCGCTAGAGGCGGGACAGGGCTACAATGAGCAGTTCTTC.

There are a few counts of this clonotype. This chain joins TRBV5-1 and TRBJ2-7; 10 bases map to TRBD1. This CDR3 comprises 14 residues. CDR1 is SGHRS and CDR2 is YFSETQ in the germline V gene. J lost 6 bases, V lost 2 bases, and 5 bases had no gene match. DNA of the CDR3: TGCGCCAGCAGCTTCCGGGACAGGGGAACCGAGCAGTACTTC. Its translation is CASSFRDRGTEQYF.

The gene calls are TRBV7-2 and TRBJ1-5, with D hard to call. The CDR3 contains 14 residues. Trimming pared 2 bases from V and 3 bases from J, leaving 8 bases between. In germline, CDR1 is SGHTA, CDR2 FQGNSA. CDR3 coding DNA: TGTGCCAGCAGCTTAAAGGCTACCAATCAGCCCCAGCATTTT. This sequence encodes CASSLKATNQPQHF.

This clonotype was detected only a few times. This rearrangement joins TRBV27 to TRBJ1-4; no clear D. The CDR3 runs 13 residues. CDR1 is MNHEY, CDR2 SMNVEV, per germline (reference sequence). Trimming removed 7 bases at V and 3 bases at J, with 9 bases between. The CDR3 spells CASKRPSNEKLFF. In nucleotides, the CDR3 is TGTGCCAGCAAAAGACCGTCTAATGAAAAACTGTTTTTT.